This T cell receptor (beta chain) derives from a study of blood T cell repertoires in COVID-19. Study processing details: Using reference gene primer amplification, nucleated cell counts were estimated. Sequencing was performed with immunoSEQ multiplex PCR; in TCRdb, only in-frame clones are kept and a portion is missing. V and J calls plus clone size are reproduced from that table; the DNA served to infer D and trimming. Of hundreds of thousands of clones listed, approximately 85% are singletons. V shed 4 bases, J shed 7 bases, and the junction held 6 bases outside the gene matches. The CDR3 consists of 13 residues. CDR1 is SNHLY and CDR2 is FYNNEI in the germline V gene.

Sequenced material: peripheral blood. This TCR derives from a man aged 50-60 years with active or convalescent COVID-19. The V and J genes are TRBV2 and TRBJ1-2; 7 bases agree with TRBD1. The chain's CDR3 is CASSGTGVGGYTF. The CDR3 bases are TGTGCCAGCAGTGGAACAGGGGTAGGTGGCTACACCTTC.